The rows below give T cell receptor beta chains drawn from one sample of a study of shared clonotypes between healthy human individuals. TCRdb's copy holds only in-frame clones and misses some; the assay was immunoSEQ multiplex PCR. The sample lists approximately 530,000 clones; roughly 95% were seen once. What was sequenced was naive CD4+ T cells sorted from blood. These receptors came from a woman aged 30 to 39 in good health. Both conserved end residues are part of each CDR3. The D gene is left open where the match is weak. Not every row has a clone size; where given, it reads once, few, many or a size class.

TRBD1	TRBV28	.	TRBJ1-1	CASSPGGTQTEAFF	TGTGCCAGCAGTCCAGGGGGAACCCAAACTGAAGCTTTCTTT
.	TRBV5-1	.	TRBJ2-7	CASSWTGGGRGTTSYEQYF	TGCGCCAGCAGTTGGACCGGGGGCGGGCGAGGGACCACCTCCTACGAGCAGTACTTC
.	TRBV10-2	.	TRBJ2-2	CTHLLFSGELFF	TGCACCCACCTACTGTTCTCGGGGGAGCTGTTTTTT
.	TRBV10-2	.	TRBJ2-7	CASRRTGAVEQYF	TGCGCCAGCAGAAGGACGGGGGCGGTCGAGCAGTACTTC
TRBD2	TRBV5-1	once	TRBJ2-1	CASSSLAGTYNEQFF	TGCGCCAGCAGCTCCCTAGCGGGCACCTACAATGAGCAGTTCTTC
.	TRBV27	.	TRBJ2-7	CASSWAGKEYEQYF	TGTGCCAGCAGTTGGGCAGGGAAGGAATACGAGCAGTACTTC
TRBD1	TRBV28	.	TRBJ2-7	CASTSGGWSPYEQYF	TGTGCCAGCACATCAGGGGGCTGGAGTCCCTACGAGCAGTACTTC
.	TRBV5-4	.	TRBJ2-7	CASSLESYEQYF	TGTGCCAGCAGCTTGGAATCCTACGAGCAGTACTTC
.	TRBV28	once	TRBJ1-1	CASSLSEGLGGMNTEAFF	TGTGCCAGCAGTTTATCGGAGGGACTGGGGGGAATGAACACTGAAGCTTTCTTT
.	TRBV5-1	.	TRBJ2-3	CASSLDPDTTDTQYF	TGCGCCAGCAGCTTGGATCCGGACACCACAGATACGCAGTATTTT
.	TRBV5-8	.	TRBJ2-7	CASRTARGSSSYEQYF	TGTGCCAGCAGAACCGCCCGGGGGTCTAGCAGCTACGAGCAGTACTTC
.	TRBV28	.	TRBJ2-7	CASRSTGYEQYF	TGTGCCAGCAGAAGTACAGGGTACGAGCAGTACTTC
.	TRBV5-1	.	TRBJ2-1	CASSLGPTNNEQFF	TGCGCCAGCAGCTTGGGACCGACGAACAATGAGCAGTTCTTC
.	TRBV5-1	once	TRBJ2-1	CASSLVVGDHNEQFF	TGCGCCAGCAGCTTGGTGGTCGGCGACCACAATGAGCAGTTCTTC
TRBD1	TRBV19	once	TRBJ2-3	CASSMDRATDTQYF	TGTGCCAGTAGTATGGACAGGGCGACAGATACGCAGTATTTT
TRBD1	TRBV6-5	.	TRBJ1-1	CASSRGQGASEAFF	TGTGCCAGCAGCCGGGGACAGGGGGCTTCTGAAGCTTTCTTT
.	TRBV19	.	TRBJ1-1	CASSTGETEAFF	TGTGCCAGTAGTACAGGTGAAACTGAAGCTTTCTTT
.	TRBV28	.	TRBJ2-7	CASSPDSFYEQYF	TGTGCCAGCAGCCCTGACAGTTTCTACGAGCAGTACTTC